This record covers a single TCR beta chain. The record originates from a study of blood T cell repertoires in COVID-19. Turning to the study itself: Specimens from acute and convalescent COVID-19 originated in the United States, Italy and Spain. T cells, B-cell-depleted T cells, or PBMCs supplied cDNA or gDNA.

As processed by the authors: Cell counts per sample came from amplifying reference gene primers. Clones were read by immunoSEQ multiplex PCR, and TCRdb kept only the in-frame ones, dropping some. The D gene and trimming were derived from the DNA, and the V and J assignments and clone size from that table. The sample carries just over 150,000 clones, around 91% recorded once. This CDR3 is built from 18 residues. The V gene's germline CDR1 is MNHEY and CDR2 SMNVEV (reference sequence). The V segment lost 0 bases and the J segment 7 bases; nucleotides outside the gene matches: 15. The TCR originated in a woman between 40 and 55 years old with acute or convalescent COVID-19. The sample taken for sequencing was peripheral blood. The chain has TRBV27 and TRBJ1-5; 7 bases map to TRBD1. The CDR3 sequence: CASSLSATGQSVRQPQHF. The CDR3, as DNA: TGTGCCAGCAGTTTATCAGCGACAGGGCAAAGCGTAAGACAGCCCCAGCATTTT.